The TCR beta chain described here comes from a study of CD8+CD57+ T cells in acquired aplastic anemia. The overall study: The DNA of sorted CD4+ and CD8+ cells averaged about 3 ug. General study results and limits: No significant difference in CD8+ Simpson's diversity was found between patients and controls. Patients and controls shared about 30 CD8+ CDR3 sequences.

Genomic DNA acted as the template from which TCR beta VDJ combination and CDR3 sequence profiling were carried out. Via MiXCR, TCRdb re-called the reads, giving one row per CDR3 protein. The profile shows about 160,000 distinct CDR3 sequences, around 43% of them singletons. Germline lookup yields CDR1 SQVTM and CDR2 ANQGSEA. The CDR3 is made up of 14 amino acids. V lost 7 bases and J 0 bases, leaving 15 bases between the germline ends. For sequencing, patients were chosen who had shown expansion of CD8+CD57+ cells by flow cytometry. Patients were therapy-naive when their blood was sampled. For this clonotype: The antigen is undetermined.

The sequenced sample consisted of sorted CD4+, CD8+, or CD8+CD57+ T cells (not recorded which) from PBMCs. The genes are TRBV29-1 and TRBJ2-5; no clear D. The receptor comes from a human donor with aplastic anemia. The CDR3 spells CSGDTGSYQETQYF. For the CDR3, the DNA is TGCAGCGGAGATACTGGATCGTACCAAGAGACCCAGTACTTC. The full variable domain, in which reference TRBV29-1 and TRBJ2-5 provide the parts outside the CDR3, is SAVISQKPSRDICQRGTSLTIQCQVDSQVTMMFWYRQQPGQSLTLIATANQGSEATYESGFVIDKFPISRPNLTFSTLTVSNMSPEDSSIYLCSGDTGSYQETQYFGPGTRLLVL.